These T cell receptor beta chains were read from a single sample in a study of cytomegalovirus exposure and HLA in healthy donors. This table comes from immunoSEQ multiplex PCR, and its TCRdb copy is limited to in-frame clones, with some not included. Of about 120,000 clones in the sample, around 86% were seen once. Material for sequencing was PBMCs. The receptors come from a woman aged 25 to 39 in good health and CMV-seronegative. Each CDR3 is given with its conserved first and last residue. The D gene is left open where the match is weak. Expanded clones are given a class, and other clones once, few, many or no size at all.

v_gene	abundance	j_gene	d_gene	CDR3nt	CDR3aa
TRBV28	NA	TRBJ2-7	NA	TGTGCCAGCGGGACTGGGTTTGAGCAGTACTTC	CASGTGFEQYF
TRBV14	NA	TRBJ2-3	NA	TGTGCCAGCAGCCAGAGAATAACAGGGCCCAACACAGATACGCAGTATTTT	CASSQRITGPNTDTQYF
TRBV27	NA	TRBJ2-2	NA	TGTGCCAGCAGTTCGGGACTCGGGACGAGCGGGGAGCTGTTTTTT	CASSSGLGTSGELFF
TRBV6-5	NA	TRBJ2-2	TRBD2	TGTGCCAGCAGCTGGACTAGGGCCGGGGAGCTGTTTTTT	CASSWTRAGELFF
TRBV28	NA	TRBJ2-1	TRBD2	TGTGCCAGCAGTTTATCTGGCGGGAGCTCCTACAATGAGCAGTTCTTC	CASSLSGGSSYNEQFF
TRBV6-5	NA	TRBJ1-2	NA	TGTGCCACCCGCTCCGTGAGCGATGGCTACACCTTC	CATRSVSDGYTF
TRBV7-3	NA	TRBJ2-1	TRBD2	TGTGCCAGCAGCTTAAACCCTAGCGGGAATGAGCAGTTCTTC	CASSLNPSGNEQFF
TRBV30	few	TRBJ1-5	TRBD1	TGTGCCTGGAGTGTACGGGGACAGGCAGATCAGCCCCAGCATTTT	CAWSVRGQADQPQHF
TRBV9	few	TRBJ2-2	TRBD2	TGTGCCAGCAGCGTAGCTGTGCTAGCGGAAACGAACACCGGGGAGCTGTTTTTT	CASSVAVLAETNTGELFF
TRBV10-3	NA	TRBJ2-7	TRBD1	TGTGCCACCGGACAGGGGTCCTACGAGCAGTACTTC	CATGQGSYEQYF
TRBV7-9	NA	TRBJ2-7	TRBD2	TGTGCCAGCAGCCTTACTAGCGGCTCCTACGAGCAGTACTTC	CASSLTSGSYEQYF
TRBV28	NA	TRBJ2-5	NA	TGTGCCAGCCGTTTGGGTGGAGCTACCCAAGAGACCCAGTACTTC	CASRLGGATQETQYF
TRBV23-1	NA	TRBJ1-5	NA	TGCGCCAGCATGCAGACGGAGAACCTAAATAGCAATCAGCCCCAGCATTTT	CASMQTENLNSNQPQHF
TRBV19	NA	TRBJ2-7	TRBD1	TGTGCCAGTAGTTCCGCGACAGGGTTGAGCGAGCAGTACTTC	CASSSATGLSEQYF
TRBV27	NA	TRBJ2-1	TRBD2	TGTGCCAGCAGTTCCTACGGGACTAGCGGAACCCTCAATGAGCAGTTCTTC	CASSSYGTSGTLNEQFF
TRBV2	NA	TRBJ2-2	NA	TGTGCCAGCGTGCGACAGAACACCGGGGAGCTGTTTTTT	CASVRQNTGELFF
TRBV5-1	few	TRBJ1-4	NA	TGCGCCAGCAGCTTAGACAGAGGATCAACTAATGAAAAACTGTTTTTT	CASSLDRGSTNEKLFF
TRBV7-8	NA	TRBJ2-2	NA	TGTGCCAGCGGTCCAGTGCGGGCCACGAACACCGGGGAGCTGTTTTTT	CASGPVRATNTGELFF
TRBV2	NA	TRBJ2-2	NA	TGTGCCAGCAGTGACGTGGGGGCGTCCGGCGCGAACACCGGGGAGCTGTTTTTT	CASSDVGASGANTGELFF
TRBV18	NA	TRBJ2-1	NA	TGTGCCAGCTCACCTACTCTAGCTGGAGACGACAATGAGCAGTTCTTC	CASSPTLAGDDNEQFF
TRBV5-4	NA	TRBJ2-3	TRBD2	TGTGCCAGCAGCTTCGAAACGGGAGGGCCCACAGATACGCAGTATTTT	CASSFETGGPTDTQYF
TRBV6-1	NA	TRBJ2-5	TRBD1	TGTGCCAGCAGTGAAAGGGGGCGCCGGGAGACCCAGTACTTC	CASSERGRRETQYF